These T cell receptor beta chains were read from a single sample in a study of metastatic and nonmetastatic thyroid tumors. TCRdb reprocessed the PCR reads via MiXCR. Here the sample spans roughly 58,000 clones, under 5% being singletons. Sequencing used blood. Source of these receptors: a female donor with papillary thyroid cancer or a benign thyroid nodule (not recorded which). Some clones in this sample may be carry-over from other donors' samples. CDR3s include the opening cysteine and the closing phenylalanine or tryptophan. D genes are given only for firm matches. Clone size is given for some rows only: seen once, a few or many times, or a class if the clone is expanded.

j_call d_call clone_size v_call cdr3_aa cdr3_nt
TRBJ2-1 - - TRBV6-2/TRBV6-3 CAGMLDLSYNEQFF TGTGCGGGGATGTTGGATCTCTCCTACAATGAGCAGTTCTTC
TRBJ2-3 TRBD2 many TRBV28 CASSFLLAGRTDTQYF TGTGCCAGCAGTTTCTTACTAGCGGGTCGCACAGATACGCAGTATTTT
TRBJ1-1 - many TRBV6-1 CASTLADSSEAFF TGTGCCAGCACTCTGGCCGACAGTTCAGAAGCTTTCTTT
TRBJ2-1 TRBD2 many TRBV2 CASSPTPGTPGLAGGDEQFF TGTGCCAGCAGCCCCACCCCCGGGACACCGGGACTAGCGGGAGGTGATGAGCAGTTCTTC
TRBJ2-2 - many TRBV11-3 CASTSQVFYANTGELFF TGTGCCAGCACCTCACAGGTCTTCTACGCGAACACCGGGGAGCTGTTTTTT
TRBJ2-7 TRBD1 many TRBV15 CATSTRDRTQEQYF TGTGCCACCAGCACCCGGGACAGGACGCAGGAGCAGTACTTC
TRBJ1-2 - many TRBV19 CASSIQPQGSNYGYTF TGTGCCAGTAGTATCCAGCCCCAGGGGTCTAACTATGGCTACACCTTC
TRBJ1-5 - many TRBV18 CASSESNQPQHF TGTGCCAGCTCAGAGAGCAATCAGCCCCAGCATTTT
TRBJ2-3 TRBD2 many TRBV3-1 CASSQRTSGDTDTQYF TGTGCCAGCAGCCAACGGACTAGCGGGGACACAGATACGCAGTATTTT
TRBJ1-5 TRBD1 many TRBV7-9 CASSLLLPRVVGRGRGQSNQPQHF TGTGCCAGCAGCTTATTATTACCCCGGGTGGTGGGCAGGGGAAGGGGGCAGAGCAATCAGCCCCAGCATTTT
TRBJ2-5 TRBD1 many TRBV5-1 CASSLAGQEETQYF TGCGCCAGCAGCTTGGCCGGACAGGAAGAGACCCAGTACTTC
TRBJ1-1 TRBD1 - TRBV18 CAHSGTGAGNTEAFF TGTGCCCACTCCGGGACAGGGGCCGGGAACACTGAAGCTTTCTTT
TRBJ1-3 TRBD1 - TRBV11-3 CASSFRQGVPLNTIYF TGTGCCAGCAGCTTCAGACAGGGGGTCCCTTTAAACACCATATATTTT
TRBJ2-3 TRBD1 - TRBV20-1 CSAPRDRVGDTQYF TGCAGTGCTCCCCGGGACAGGGTGGGAGATACGCAGTATTTT
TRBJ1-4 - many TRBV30 CAWSATEVTGKLFF TGTGCCTGGAGTGCTACGGAGGTAACAGGAAAACTGTTTTTT
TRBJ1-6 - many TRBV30 CAWSSTFNSPLHF TGTGCCTGGAGTTCAACATTTAATTCACCCCTCCACTTT
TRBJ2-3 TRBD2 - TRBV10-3 CTISEVSSGSKPDTQDF TGTACCATCAGTGAGGTGTCTAGCGGGAGCAAGCCAGATACGCAGGATTTT
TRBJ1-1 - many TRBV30 CAWRRTATEAFF TGTGCCTGGAGGCGGACAGCAACTGAAGCTTTCTTT
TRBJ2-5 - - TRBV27 CASRSVGRGRETQYF TGTGCCAGCAGATCAGTCGGGAGGGGGCGAGAGACCCAGTACTTC
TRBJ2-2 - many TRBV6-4 CASSPKNTGELFF TGTGCCAGCAGCCCCAAGAACACCGGGGAGCTGTTTTTT
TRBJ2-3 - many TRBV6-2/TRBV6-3 CASRAGQWGTDTQYF TGTGCCAGCAGGGCGGGACAGTGGGGCACAGATACGCAGTATTTT
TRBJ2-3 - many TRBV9 CASSVSGTDTQYF TGTGCCAGCAGCGTATCCGGCACAGATACGCAGTATTTT
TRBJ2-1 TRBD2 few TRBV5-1 CASAPREGDNEQFF TGCGCCAGCGCCCCACGGGAGGGAGACAATGAGCAGTTCTTC
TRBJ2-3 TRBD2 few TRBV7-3 CASSLGTSGDTQYF TGTGCCAGCAGCCTAGGGACTAGCGGAGATACGCAGTATTTT
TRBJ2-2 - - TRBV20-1 CSASDGGLNTGELFF TGCAGTGCTAGCGATGGGGGACTGAACACCGGGGAGCTGTTTTTT
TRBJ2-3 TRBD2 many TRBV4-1 CASSQATTSGSWGSTDTQYF TGCGCCAGCAGCCAAGCGACTACTAGCGGGAGCTGGGGTAGCACAGATACGCAGTATTTT
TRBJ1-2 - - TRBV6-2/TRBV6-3 CASSLGAYDGYTF TGTGCCAGCAGCTTAGGAGCCTACGATGGCTACACCTTC
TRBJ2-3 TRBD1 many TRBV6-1 CASSLWTGGITDTQYF TGTGCCAGCAGTCTTTGGACAGGGGGGATCACAGATACGCAGTATTTT
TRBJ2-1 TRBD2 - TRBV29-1 CSSAYLAGDNEQFF TGCAGCTCAGCATATCTAGCGGGAGACAATGAGCAGTTCTTC
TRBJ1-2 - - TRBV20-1 CSARDVGQIGGYTF TGCAGTGCTAGAGATGTCGGGCAGATAGGGGGCTACACCTTC
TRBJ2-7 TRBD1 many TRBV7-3 CTSSGDRGGEQYF TGTACCAGCAGCGGGGACAGGGGGGGGGAGCAGTACTTC
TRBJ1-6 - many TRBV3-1 CASSQVQGSALHF TGTGCCAGCAGCCAAGTACAGGGCTCGGCCCTCCACTTT
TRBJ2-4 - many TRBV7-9 CASSPIHEPGKGKNIQYF TGTGCCAGCAGCCCTATCCATGAGCCGGGAAAGGGCAAAAACATTCAGTACTTC
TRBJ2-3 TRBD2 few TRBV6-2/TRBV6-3 CASSYSRASGWCTQYF TGTGCCAGCAGTTACTCGAGGGCTAGCGGGTGGTGTACGCAGTATTTT
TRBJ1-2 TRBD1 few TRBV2 CASSLRDRNYVYTF TGTGCCAGCAGCTTGAGGGACAGGAACTATGTTTACACCTTC
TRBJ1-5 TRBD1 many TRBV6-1 CASIRGGTGGQPQHF TGTGCCAGCATCAGAGGAGGGACAGGAGGCCAGCCCCAGCATTTT
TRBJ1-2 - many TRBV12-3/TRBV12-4 CASSAGNSVHYGYTF TGTGCCAGCAGTGCCGGGAACTCGGTTCACTATGGCTACACCTTC
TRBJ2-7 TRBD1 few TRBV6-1 CASNRDRGSSDEQYF TGTGCCAGCAATCGGGACAGGGGGAGCTCCGACGAGCAGTACTTC
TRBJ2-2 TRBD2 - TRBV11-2 CASILNWGGAPGELFF TGTGCCAGCATCCTCAACTGGGGGGGAGCCCCCGGGGAGCTGTTTTTT
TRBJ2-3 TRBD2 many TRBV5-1 CASSFGGTSGRGTDTQYF TGCGCCAGCAGCTTCGGAGGCACTAGCGGGAGAGGCACAGATACGCAGTATTTT